The clone carrying this T cell receptor beta chain was observed at least ten times. Its antigen remains unknown. The record originates from a study of early T cells in non-severe SARS-CoV-2 infection. Overall study: Sequencing of unsorted whole blood was done on bulk RNA, leaving chains unpaired.

Attachment of unique molecular identifiers to individual cDNA molecules was performed. From the 5' RACE reads, TCRdb called clonotypes with MiXCR, one entry per CDR3 protein. The sample records 20,000 to 25,000 distinct CDR3 sequences, roughly 4.7% being singletons. Study-wide findings and caveats: Using VDJdb, the matching emphasized anti-spike CD8 responses while missing private and CD4 specificities.

The CDR3 is 13 residues long. V dropped 0 bases and J dropped 4 bases, with 6 bases sitting between them. CDR1 is SEHNR and CDR2 is FQNEAQ in the germline V gene (reference sequence). The chain links TRBV7-9 to TRBJ1-1; unclear D gene. Sequences were obtained from whole blood. The receptor was derived from an adult who was a healthcare worker with PCR-confirmed SARS-CoV-2 infection or an uninfected control (not recorded which). The CDR3 protein is CASSLAAGTEAFF. The CDR3 nucleotides are TGTGCCAGCAGCTTAGCGGCGGGCACTGAAGCTTTCTTT.